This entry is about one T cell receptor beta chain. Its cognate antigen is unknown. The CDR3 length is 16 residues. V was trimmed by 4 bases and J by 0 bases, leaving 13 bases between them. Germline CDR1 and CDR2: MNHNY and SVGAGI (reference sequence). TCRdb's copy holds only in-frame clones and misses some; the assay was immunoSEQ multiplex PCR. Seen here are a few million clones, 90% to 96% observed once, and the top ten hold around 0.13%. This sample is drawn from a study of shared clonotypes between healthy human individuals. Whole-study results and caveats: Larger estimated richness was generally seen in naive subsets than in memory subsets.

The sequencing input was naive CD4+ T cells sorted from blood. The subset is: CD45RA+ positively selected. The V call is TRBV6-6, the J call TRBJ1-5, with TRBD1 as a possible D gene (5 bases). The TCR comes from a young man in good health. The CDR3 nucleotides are TGTGCCAGCAGTTTATCCGGGGGTTATAGCAATCAGCCCCAGCATTTT. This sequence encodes CASSLSGGYSNQPQHF.